This T cell receptor beta chain was recorded in a study of CD8 T cells in ankylosing spondylitis. Findings and caveats of the study: Ankylosing spondylitis blood appeared to be characterized by a TCR beta motif of fewer than ten highly homologous variants. Clones linked to disease were reported to show significant enrichment in matched ankylosing spondylitis synovial fluid.

Researchers built TCR beta libraries using quantitative 5'-RACE with molecular barcodes. TCRdb reprocessed the 5' RACE reads via MiXCR and lists one record per CDR3 protein. The data hold around 160,000 distinct CDR3 sequences, with approximately 10% observed a single time. The length of the CDR3 is 13 residues. The germline gives CDR1 SNHLY, CDR2 FYNNEI. V lost 3 bases and J lost 4, with 9 bases in between. A word on this clonotype: Its antigen is currently unknown.

The origin of this receptor is a male donor with ankylosing spondylitis or in good health (not recorded which). Sequenced sample: blood, either unsorted or a sorted T cell fraction (not recorded which). The chain is built from TRBV2 and TRBJ1-2; maybe TRBD1 (6 bases). The CDR3 nucleotides read TGTGCCAGCAGTGATCAACAGGGCTATGGCTACACCTTC. Translating it yields CASSDQQGYGYTF.